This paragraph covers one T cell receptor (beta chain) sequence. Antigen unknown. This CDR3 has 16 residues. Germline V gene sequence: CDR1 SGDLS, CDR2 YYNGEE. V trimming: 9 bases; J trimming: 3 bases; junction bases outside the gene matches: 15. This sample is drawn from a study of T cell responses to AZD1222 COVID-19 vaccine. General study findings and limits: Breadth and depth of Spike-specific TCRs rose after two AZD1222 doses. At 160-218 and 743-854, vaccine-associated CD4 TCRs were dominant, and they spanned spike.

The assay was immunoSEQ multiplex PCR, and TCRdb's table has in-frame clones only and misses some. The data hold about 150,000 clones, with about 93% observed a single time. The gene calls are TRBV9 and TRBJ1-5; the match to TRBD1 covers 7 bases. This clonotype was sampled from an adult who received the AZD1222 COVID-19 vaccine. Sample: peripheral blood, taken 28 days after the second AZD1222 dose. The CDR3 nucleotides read TGTGCCACCATTCCGGGACAGAACTATTCCAATCAGCCCCAGCATTTT. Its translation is CATIPGQNYSNQPQHF.